This TCR beta chain was recovered during a study of OX40 agonist ivuxolimab in advanced cancers. Across the whole study: Treatment received earlier with anti-PD-1, anti-PD-L1 or anti-CTLA-4 agents was allowed, and over 35% had some. Three patients had partial responses: one hepatocellular carcinoma, two cutaneous melanoma.

The table came from immunoSEQ multiplex PCR; TCRdb's copy has only in-frame clones and leaves some out. The sample comprises 45,000 to 55,000 clones, 84% of which are singletons, and around 1.1% rests with the top ten. The CDR3 extends over 12 amino acids. V was clipped by 2 bases and J by 3 bases, with 6 bases between them. Germline V lookup: CDR1 SGHRS, CDR2 YFSETQ. Remarks on this clone: Its antigen remains unknown.

Study findings and constraints: Patients with a partial response at 0.1-3.0 mg/kg had among the lowest clonal expansion.

The sample in question was CD4+ or CD8+ T cells sorted from blood, obtained in a trial of the OX40 agonist ivuxolimab. V gene TRBV5-1 combines with J gene TRBJ2-7; D uncertain. The clonotype comes from an adult with an advanced solid tumor such as melanoma, head and neck, liver or kidney cancer. CDR3 DNA sequence: TGCGCCAGCAGCTTATCCCACTACGAGCAGTACTTC. As protein: CASSLSHYEQYF.